Below, 16 T cell receptor beta chains from the same sample are listed, as sequenced in a study of T-cell reconstitution after alpha-beta-depleted transplantation in children. Construction of the TCRbeta library involved unique molecular identifiers. TCRdb fed the PCR reads into MiXCR, producing one record per CDR3 protein. The table has thousands of distinct CDR3 sequences, roughly 27% seen once. Sequencing used PBMCs, mostly from graft donor cells, obtained 60 days after TCRalphabeta/CD19-depleted stem cell transplant. All receptors come from a male patient aged 2-9 years who had a stem cell transplant for acute myeloid leukemia, so the T cells may come from the graft donor.

This clonotype showed up many times. The V call is TRBV29-1, the J call TRBJ1-1; D is unclear. Germline V gene sequence: CDR1 SQVTM, CDR2 ANQGSEA. CDR3 length: 12 residues. V lost 0 bases and J lost 8, with 10 bases in between. The CDR3: CSVEEVSPEAFF. In nucleotides, the CDR3 is TGCAGCGTTGAAGAGGTCTCACCAGAAGCTTTCTTT.

V and J are TRBV20-1 and TRBJ2-7, with 7 bases matching TRBD2. Germline values: CDR1 DFQATT, CDR2 SNEGSKA (reference sequence). The CDR3 runs to 16 residues. The V and J ends lost 1 base and 3 bases, in that order; junction bases with no gene match: 12. CDR3 sequence reads: CSARGWVGGTGYEQYF. CDR3 sequence (DNA): TGCAGTGCTAGAGGCTGGGTCGGGGGGACGGGCTACGAGCAGTACTTC.

This clonotype was counted ten times or more. The V and J genes are TRBV5-1 and TRBJ2-1, with D possibly matching TRBD2 (5 bases). Germline V gives CDR1 SGHRS, CDR2 YFSETQ. The CDR3 extends over 16 amino acids. Trimming removed 3 bases from V and 0 bases from J, with 13 bases in between. CDR3 sequence (DNA): TGCGCCAGCAGCTCTGGACTGTCCGGCTCCTACAATGAGCAGTTCTTC. It encodes CASSSGLSGSYNEQFF.

This clonotype has a count of ten or more. The chain couples TRBV29-1 to TRBJ1-1, with 7 bases identical to TRBD1. The germline gives CDR1 SQVTM, CDR2 ANQGSEA. After removal of 6 bases from V and 0 bases from J, the junction contained 1 base not matched to a gene. The CDR3 loop spans 12 amino acids. CDR3 loop: CSVGQMNTEAFF. The CDR3 DNA reads TGCAGCGTGGGACAGATGAACACTGAAGCTTTCTTT.

This clonotype came up many times. The CDR3 protein is CASSRDDRIEAFF. The DNA for the CDR3 is TGTGCCAGCTCACGGGACGATCGCATTGAAGCTTTCTTT. V usage is TRBV18 and J usage is TRBJ1-1; D is possibly TRBD1 (5 bases). CDR1 and CDR2 from the germline V gene are KGHSH and LQKENI. V gave up 4 bases and J gave up 7 bases, with 13 bases separating them. CDR3 length: 13 residues.

The table lists this clonotype with many counts. This chain connects TRBV20-1 to TRBJ2-5; D not resolved. V shed 6 bases and J shed 5 bases, with 7 bases lying between them. Germline lookup yields CDR1 DFQATT and CDR2 SNEGSKA (reference sequence). This CDR3 has 10 amino acids. The CDR3 protein is CSALGETQYF. CDR3 nucleotides: TGCAGTGCCTTGGGGGAGACCCAGTACTTC.

This chain links TRBV7-9 with TRBJ2-1; 9 nucleotides line up with TRBD2. Germline CDR1 is SEHNR and CDR2 is FQNEAQ (reference sequence). The CDR3 length is 16 residues. Unmatched junction bases numbered 14, after V lost 5 bases and J lost 9 bases. In DNA form, the CDR3 reads TGTGCCAGCAGCGATCGACTAGCGGACACCATACTTGAGCAGTTCTTC. This translates into CASSDRLADTILEQFF.

The chain recombines TRBV5-8 with TRBJ2-1; D remains unclear. V lost 8 bases and J 1 base, leaving 16 bases between the germline ends. The CDR3 is made up of 15 amino acids. Germline lookup yields CDR1 SGHTS and CDR2 YDEGEE. The CDR3 is CARGHGPLSYNEQFF. CDR3 coding DNA: TGTGCCAGGGGCCATGGGCCCTTGTCCTACAATGAGCAGTTCTTC.

This clonotype was observed many times. The gene calls are TRBV7-9 and TRBJ2-7; 8 bases match TRBD2. Germline V CDR1 and CDR2: SEHNR, FQNEAQ (reference sequence). The CDR3 covers 14 residues. V was pared by 6 bases and J by 6 bases, with 10 bases of the junction left unmatched. CDR3 residues: CASRGGLAGGEQYF. Written as DNA, the CDR3 is TGTGCCAGCAGGGGGGGGCTAGCGGGCGGCGAGCAGTACTTC.

Ten or more counts support this clonotype. The rearrangement joins TRBV9 to TRBJ1-3, with 7 positions matching TRBD1. The CDR3 contains 19 residues. V was pared by 0 bases and J by 0 bases, with 12 bases of the junction left unmatched. Germline lookup yields CDR1 SGDLS and CDR2 YYNGEE. In DNA form, the CDR3 reads TGTGCCAGCAGCGTAGCTGTTGAGACAGGGTATACCTCTGGAAACACCATATATTTT. Encoded protein: CASSVAVETGYTSGNTIYF.

This clonotype is labeled medium-sized. The chain carries TRBV5-1 and TRBJ2-1; TRBD2 matches 7 bases. Germline CDR1 SGHRS, CDR2 YFSETQ. V shed 4 bases, J shed 9 bases, and the junction held 16 bases outside the gene matches. CDR3 length: 16 residues. CDR3 amino acids: CASSITPGLSLSEQFF. CDR3 coding DNA: TGCGCCAGCAGCATTACACCGGGACTATCGTTGAGTGAGCAGTTCTTC.

The chain carries TRBV5-4 and TRBJ2-7; 9 nucleotides match TRBD1. Trimming removed 0 bases from V and 7 bases from J; junction bases left unmatched: 2. Germline V gene lookup returns CDR1 SGHNT and CDR2 YYREEE (reference sequence). There are 13 residues in the CDR3. CDR3 bases: TGTGCCAGCAGCTTGGACAGGGGGCTGGAGCAGTACTTC. Its protein is CASSLDRGLEQYF.

This clonotype was seen repeatedly, ten times or more. V is TRBV27 and J is TRBJ1-1; perhaps TRBD1 as D (6 bases). The CDR3 contains 16 residues. V shed 1 base and J shed 2 bases, with 14 bases lying between them. Germline lookup yields CDR1 MNHEY and CDR2 SMNVEV (reference sequence). The chain's CDR3 is CASSLFWGGPNTEAFF. The DNA of the CDR3 is TGTGCCAGCAGTTTATTTTGGGGGGGCCCTAACACTGAAGCTTTCTTT.

This clonotype occurred once. A much more abundant neighbour one base away suggests this may be a read error. This chain links TRBV7-8 with TRBJ2-1; unclear D gene. CDR1 is SGHVS, CDR2 FQNEAQ, per germline. V lost 9 bases, J lost 1 base, and 16 bases lay in between. The CDR3 length is 15 residues. The DNA of the CDR3 is TGTGCCAGGAGCCCTGGGCCCTTGTCCTACAATGAGCAGTTCTTC. Translating it yields CARSPGPLSYNEQFF. Variable domain in full (rest from reference TRBV7-8 and TRBJ2-1): GAGVSQSPRYKVAKRGQDVALRCDPISGHVSLFWYQQALGQGPEFLTYFQNEAQLDKSGLPSDRFFAERPEGSVSTLKIQRTQQEDSAVYLCARSPGPLSYNEQFFGPGTRLTVL.

This clonotype was counted at least ten times. The rearrangement links TRBV5-4 to TRBJ1-1, with D maybe TRBD1 (6 bases). Germline CDR1 SGHNT, CDR2 YYREEE (reference sequence). V was shortened by 0 bases and J by 1 base, with 10 bases between the two germline ends. This CDR3 is built from 15 residues. DNA of the CDR3: TGTGCCAGCAGCTTGGATCCAGGGGAGAACACTGAAGCTTTCTTT. Translated, it gives CASSLDPGENTEAFF.

This clonotype was observed at least ten times. The CDR3 DNA is TGTGCCAGCAGGCGTGGCATTCCAGATGGCTACACCTTC. The encoded protein is CASRRGIPDGYTF. The chain couples TRBV7-9 to TRBJ1-2; D is ambiguous. The CDR3 loop spans 13 amino acids. V was shortened by 6 bases and J by 6 bases, with 14 bases between the two germline ends. CDR1 and CDR2 (germline): SEHNR, FQNEAQ (reference sequence).